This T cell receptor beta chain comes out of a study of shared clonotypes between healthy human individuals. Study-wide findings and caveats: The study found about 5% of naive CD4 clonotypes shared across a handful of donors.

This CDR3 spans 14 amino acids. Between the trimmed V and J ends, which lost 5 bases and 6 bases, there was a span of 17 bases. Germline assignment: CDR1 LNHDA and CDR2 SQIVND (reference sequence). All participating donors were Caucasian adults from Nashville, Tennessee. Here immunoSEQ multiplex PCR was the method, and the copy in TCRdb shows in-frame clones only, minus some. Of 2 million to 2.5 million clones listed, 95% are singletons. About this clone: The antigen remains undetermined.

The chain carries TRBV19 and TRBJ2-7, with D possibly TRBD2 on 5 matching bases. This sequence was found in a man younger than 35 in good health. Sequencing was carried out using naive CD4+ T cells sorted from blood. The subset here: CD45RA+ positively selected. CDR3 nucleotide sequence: TGTGCCAGTAGTCTCGGACTCCCCTCCGGCGAGCAGTACTTC. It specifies CASSLGLPSGEQYF.